This T cell receptor (beta chain) was observed in a study of cytomegalovirus exposure and HLA in healthy donors. Study-wide findings and caveats: TCR association rates varied by HLA locus in a later analysis, with DRB1 highest and HLA-C lowest. Later analysis demonstrated an association between a missense DCLRE1C variant and TCR beta V- and J-gene trimming. A later analysis showed that HLA-associated TCR beta chains had undergone more clonal expansion than equally common others.

PCR was performed using 60 Vbeta and 13 Jbeta primers. Profiling relied on immunoSEQ multiplex PCR, and the TCRdb table lists in-frame clones only, not all of them. The table has some 80,000 clones, around 77% seen once. For this clone: Its antigen is as yet unknown.

The CDR3 has 16 residues. Trimming took 0 bases from V and 2 from J; bases not matched to a gene: 5. Per the germline V gene, CDR1 is SGDLS and CDR2 is YYNGEE. V usage is TRBV9 and J usage is TRBJ1-3; 7 nucleotides align to TRBD1. The sequence came from a man in his fifties in good health and CMV-seronegative. The sequencing input was PBMCs. CDR3 region: CASSVGGGRAGNTIYF. The CDR3, as DNA: TGTGCCAGCAGCGTAGGAGGGGGCAGGGCTGGAAACACCATATATTTT.